This T cell receptor beta chain was captured by sequencing in a study of radiotherapy plus CTLA-4 blockade in lung cancer. On the study more broadly: More than 15% of patients responded objectively, and about 30% achieved disease control.

CDR1 and CDR2 (germline): MGHRA, YSYEKL. The CDR3 covers 15 residues. V lost 4 bases and J lost 6; bases outside the gene matches: 4. Relative to its sample, this clone is medium-sized. Its antigen is not identified. Using immunoSEQ multiplex PCR, the repertoire was profiled, and TCRdb retains in-frame clones only, with some absent. The sample carries tens of thousands of clones, around 90% recorded once. Study findings and constraints: After treatment with radiotherapy plus ipilimumab, TCR clones that came from the tumor expanded in blood.

Focal radiation plus CTLA-4 blockade with ipilimumab was administered to patients who had chemo-refractory metastatic non-small-cell lung cancer. The starting material was peripheral blood, obtained from a patient treated with radiotherapy plus ipilimumab. The chain joins TRBV4-1 to TRBJ1-6, with 9 bases aligning to TRBD1. The receptor was isolated from a human donor with non-small cell lung cancer who had stable disease on radiotherapy plus ipilimumab. CDR3 sequence (DNA): TGCGCCAGCAGCCTTGGGGGACAGGGTAATTCACCCCTCCACTTT. Its protein is CASSLGGQGNSPLHF.